What follows is one TCR beta chain and its context. Antigen unknown. These data originate in a study of T cells after yellow fever vaccination. Points from the study as a whole: Contamination by abundant bulk-population clonotypes could be present in FACS-sorted repertoires.

As TCR cDNA was made by 5'RACE template switching, a universal primer site and UMIs were added. TCRdb re-called the 5' RACE reads through MiXCR, storing one row per CDR3 protein. The repertoire holds tens of thousands of distinct CDR3 sequences, with over 7.5% as singletons. The CDR3 covers 15 residues. The V end lost 4 bases, the J end lost 4 bases, and 15 bases lay between the germline ends. CDR1 and CDR2 (germline): SGDLS, YYNGEE. The receptor was isolated from a young man who received the YFV17D yellow fever vaccine. The chain joins TRBV9 to TRBJ1-5; TRBD1 is a possible D gene (5 bases). The material sequenced was CD8+ T cells sorted from PBMCs, taken on the day of the yellow fever booster vaccination. CDR3 sequence: CASSSGTGGNQPQHF. As DNA, the CDR3 is TGTGCCAGCAGCTCGGGGACCGGCGGGAATCAGCCCCAGCATTTT.